The source of this T cell receptor (beta chain) is a study of T-cell reconstitution after alpha-beta-depleted transplantation in children. A TCRbeta library incorporating unique molecular identifiers was prepared. TCRdb redid the calling of the PCR reads with MiXCR, one entry per CDR3 protein. Found here are about 350,000 distinct CDR3 sequences, about 14% of them singletons; the top ten hold around 4.5%. The CDR3 runs 15 residues. Germline CDR1 is MDHEN and CDR2 is SYDVKM. The germline V and J ends were trimmed by 5 bases and 2 bases, with 13 bases remaining between them. This specimen consisted of PBMCs, obtained from the stem cell graft. V gene TRBV28 combines with J gene TRBJ1-5; TRBD1 is a possible D gene (5 bases). The source is a human donor who donated a stem cell graft to a child with Fanconi anemia. CDR3: CASSPGLRGNQPQHF. Here the CDR3 DNA reads TGTGCCAGCAGTCCAGGGTTACGCGGCAATCAGCCCCAGCATTTT.